This T cell receptor beta chain was sequenced in a study of blood T cell repertoires in COVID-19. Background on the study: PBMCs, B-cell-depleted T cells, or T cells were the source of the cDNA or gDNA that made up the material.

Source study methods: Amplification from reference gene primers served as the basis for estimated nucleated cell counts. Here immunoSEQ multiplex PCR was the method, and the copy in TCRdb shows in-frame clones only, minus some. D and trimming come from the DNA, and the V and J calls and clone size come from that table. The repertoire includes a few hundred thousand clones, 80% to 90% of them detected once, and roughly 4% sits in the top ten. The CDR3 totals 15 residues. Germline CDR1 is MNHEY and CDR2 is SVGAGI. Trimming at V came to 3 bases and at J to 9 bases, leaving 8 bases not matched to a gene.

What was sequenced was PBMCs or T cells enriched from blood (not recorded which). This sequence joins TRBV6-5 and TRBJ2-1; 10 bases map to TRBD2. This TCR derives from a woman in her twenties or thirties who had recovered from COVID-19. CDR3 nucleotide sequence: TGTGCCAGCAGTTATCTAGCGGGGGAGCCGTCTGAGCAGTTCTTC. It specifies CASSYLAGEPSEQFF.